The subject of this entry is one T cell receptor beta chain. These data are taken from a study of blood T cell repertoires in COVID-19. Study-level information: The United States, Italy and Spain provided the acute and convalescent COVID-19 samples.

In the authors' workflow: Counts of nucleated cells, estimated from reference gene primer amplification, were obtained. Some clones are missing from TCRdb's copy, which holds only in-frame ones; the method was immunoSEQ multiplex PCR. The V and J calls and clone size were taken over from that table, and D and trimming were inferred from the DNA. Of a few hundred thousand clones detected, about 90% appear once; the ten largest clones hold roughly 3.1%. The germline CDR1 and CDR2 sequences are LGHNA and YSLEER. Deletions cut 0 bases from V and 4 bases from J, with 6 bases between. The CDR3 sequence is 13 residues long.

The sequenced sample was peripheral blood. This chain connects TRBV4-3 to TRBJ1-2; D gene unclear. The sequence derives from a man younger than 30 with active or convalescent COVID-19. The CDR3: CASSQDSVYGYTF. CDR3 nucleotide sequence: TGCGCCAGCAGCCAAGATTCAGTCTATGGCTACACCTTC.